Each of the 8 T cell receptor beta chains below was sequenced from the same sample in a study of blood T cell repertoires in COVID-19. Using immunoSEQ multiplex PCR, the repertoire was profiled, and TCRdb retains in-frame clones only, with some absent. The repertoire holds just over 250,000 clones, with around 90% as singletons. The specimen was peripheral blood. Every receptor here comes from a person aged 18-30 years with COVID-19, enrolled during active disease.

The chain is built from TRBV4-2 and TRBJ1-1; D gene uncertain. Germline assignment: CDR1 LGHNA and CDR2 YNFKEQ. This CDR3 has 13 amino acids. V lost 5 bases, J lost 0 bases, and 7 bases lay in between. The CDR3 coding sequence is TGTGCCAGCAGCGGAGGGTTGAACACTGAAGCTTTCTTT. Its translation is CASSGGLNTEAFF.

This chain joins TRBV9 and TRBJ2-2; perhaps TRBD2 as D (5 bases). Germline lookup yields CDR1 SGDLS and CDR2 YYNGEE. Trimming stripped 0 bases from V and 5 bases from J, with 11 bases between. This CDR3 contains 15 residues. DNA for the CDR3: TGTGCCAGCAGCGTAGTTGACTACGATACCGGGGAGCTGTTTTTT. Protein: CASSVVDYDTGELFF. Full variable domain (remainder filled in from reference TRBV9 and TRBJ2-2): DSGVTQTPKHLITATGQRVTLRCSPRSGDLSVYWYQQSLDQGLQFLIQYYNGEERAKGNILERFSAQQFPDLHSELNLSSLELGDSALYFCASSVVDYDTGELFFGEGSRLTVL.

To note about this clone: The same CDR3 can be traced to other DNA sequences in this sample. The rearrangement joins TRBV12-3 or TRBV12-4 to TRBJ2-7; no definite D call. Between the trimmed V and J ends, which lost 3 bases and 3 bases, there was a span of 3 bases. The CDR3 is made up of 11 amino acids. CDR3 loop: CASSFNYEQYF. In DNA form, the CDR3 reads TGTGCCAGCAGTTTCAACTACGAGCAGTACTTC.

This clone was observed once. The chain recombines TRBV4-2 with TRBJ1-2; 7 nucleotides match TRBD1. The CDR3 is 17 residues long. Germline CDR1 LGHNA, CDR2 YNFKEQ. With 0 bases clipped from V and 4 bases from J, the junction kept 11 bases outside the gene matches. The CDR3 reads CASSQDQSTGDIYGYTF. The CDR3, as DNA: TGTGCCAGCAGCCAAGATCAAAGTACAGGGGATATCTATGGCTACACCTTC.

The chain links TRBV3-1 (or the pseudogene TRBV3-2) to TRBJ2-7; 10 bases line up with TRBD2. CDR3 size: 16 residues. Germline V gene sequence: CDR1 LGHDT, CDR2 YNNKEL (reference sequence). The ends lost 0 bases at V and 0 bases at J; junction bases unmatched: 2. The CDR3 reads CASSQDPSGSSYEQYF. The CDR3 nucleotides read TGTGCCAGCAGCCAAGATCCTAGCGGGAGCTCCTACGAGCAGTACTTC.

The rearrangement uses TRBV7-3 and TRBJ1-4; the D gene is possibly TRBD1 (5 bases). V was shortened by 4 bases and J by 4 bases, with 10 bases between the two germline ends. This CDR3 is 14 amino acids long. From germline, CDR1 is SGHTA and CDR2 FQGTGA. The CDR3 loop reads CASSSRTHNEKLFF. DNA of the CDR3: TGTGCCAGCAGCTCACGGACACATAATGAAAAACTGTTTTTT.

V gene TRBV28 combines with J gene TRBJ2-7, with 9 bases lining up with TRBD2. The CDR3 has 13 amino acids. Germline V lookup: CDR1 MDHEN, CDR2 SYDVKM. V was pared by 3 bases and J by 4 bases, with 1 base of the junction left unmatched. This CDR3 reads CASSLSGRYEQYF. CDR3 nucleotides: TGTGCCAGCAGTTTGAGCGGGAGGTACGAGCAGTACTTC.

The chain uses TRBV7-9 and TRBJ2-7, with 7 nucleotides matching TRBD1. The CDR3 contains 14 residues. CDR1 is SEHNR, CDR2 FQNEAQ, per germline (reference sequence). Unmatched junction bases numbered 6, after V lost 5 bases and J lost 2 bases. CDR3 loop: CASSPGTAPYEQYF. The CDR3, as DNA: TGTGCCAGCAGCCCCGGGACAGCCCCCTACGAGCAGTACTTC.